These 19 T cell receptor beta chains were all obtained from the same sample, sequenced in a study of regulatory T cells in long-lasting Graves disease. The time point is: newly diagnosed GD, antithyroid drugs for less than 3 months. The TCR library used RNA extracted from PBMCs. With iRepertoire HTBI primers and Arm-PCR of CDR3 regions, TCR beta libraries were built. Each CDR3 protein is one row after TCRdb ran MiXCR on the multiplex PCR reads. This table holds fewer than 550,000 distinct CDR3 sequences, about 16% found once. The same sample was also used in a study of T cells in Graves' hyperthyroidism and ophthalmopathy.

The sequencing used peripheral blood mononuclear cells (PBMCs), collected at new diagnosis, from a patient treated with antithyroid drugs. The receptors shown here come from a woman between 18 and 29 years old with Graves disease.

This clonotype has just a few counts. This chain links TRBV29-1 with TRBJ1-1; possibly TRBD1 for D (5 bases). CDR3 length: 12 residues. CDR1 and CDR2 from the germline V gene are SQVTM and ANQGSEA. V lost 7 bases, J lost 3 bases, and 12 bases lay in between. CDR3 sequence (DNA): TGCAGCGCGTTCAGGGAAGACACTGAAGCTTTCTTT. Its translation: CSAFREDTEAFF. The variable domain in full, completed from reference TRBV29-1 and TRBJ1-1, reads SAVISQKPSRDICQRGTSLTIQCQVDSQVTMMFWYRQQPGQSLTLIATANQGSEATYESGFVIDKFPISRPNLTFSTLTVSNMSPEDSSIYLCSAFREDTEAFFGQGTRLTVV.

This clonotype was observed many times. The gene calls are TRBV13 and TRBJ2-7, with D possibly matching TRBD1 (5 bases). V dropped 4 bases and J dropped 4 bases, with 11 bases sitting between them. CDR3 length: 13 residues. Germline-derived CDR1 and CDR2 are PRHDT and FYEKMQ (reference sequence). CDR3 DNA: TGTGCCAGCAGCTCCACTCAGGGATACGAGCAGTACTTC. It encodes CASSSTQGYEQYF. The whole variable domain, remainder taken from reference TRBV13 and TRBJ2-7, is AAGVIQSPRHLIKEKRETATLKCYPIPRHDTVYWYQQGPGQDPQFLISFYEKMQSDKGSIPDRFSAQQFSDYHSELNMSSLELGDSALYFCASSSTQGYEQYFGPGTRLTVT.

This clonotype was recorded a few times. This chain uses TRBV13 with TRBJ2-3; TRBD2 agrees at 8 bases. CDR1 and CDR2 (germline): PRHDT, FYEKMQ (reference sequence). The CDR3 has 18 residues. V dropped 1 base and J dropped 5; count of bases not matched to a gene: 14. The CDR3 spells CASSLVGLVNSDLDTQYF. The DNA for the CDR3 is TGTGCCAGCAGCTTAGTGGGACTAGTGAACTCGGACTTAGATACGCAGTATTTT.

This chain uses TRBV20-1 with TRBJ2-1; 11 nucleotides align to TRBD2. Germline V gene lookup returns CDR1 DFQATT and CDR2 SNEGSKA (reference sequence). CDR3 size: 16 residues. The junction had 6 bases not matched to a gene; V was cut back by 2 bases and J by 3 bases. CDR3 sequence: CSARPGTSGFYNEQFF. In nucleotides, the CDR3 is TGCAGTGCTAGACCGGGGACTAGCGGATTCTACAATGAGCAGTTCTTC.

This clonotype was seen only a few times. V usage is TRBV9 and J usage is TRBJ2-1; 10 positions agree with TRBD2. The CDR3 spans 17 residues. CDR1 and CDR2 from the germline V gene are SGDLS and YYNGEE. V lost 5 bases and J lost 6; bases outside the gene matches: 14. The CDR3: CASSAHGASGRLNEQFF. The CDR3 DNA follows: TGTGCCAGCAGTGCCCACGGGGCTAGCGGGAGACTCAATGAGCAGTTCTTC.

The V gene is TRBV5-1, the J gene TRBJ2-1; TRBD1 matches 8 bases. The CDR3 is 15 residues long. Germline CDR1 reads SGHRS; CDR2 reads YFSETQ. The V segment lost 4 bases and the J segment 5 bases; nucleotides outside the gene matches: 8. For the CDR3, the DNA is TGCGCCAGCAGCCCCCGGACAGGGCGCAACAATGAGCAGTTCTTC. This gives the protein CASSPRTGRNNEQFF. Filled out from reference TRBV5-1 and TRBJ2-1, the complete variable domain reads KAGVTQTPRYLIKTRGQQVTLSCSPISGHRSVSWYQQTPGQGLQFLFEYFSETQRNKGNFPGRFSGRQFSNSRSEMNVSTLELGDSALYLCASSPRTGRNNEQFFGPGTRLTVL.

As regards this clonotype: This may be a read error, as it is one base from a much larger clone. V is TRBV5-4 and J is TRBJ2-3, with D possibly TRBD1 on 5 matching bases. Between the trimmed V and J ends, which lost 4 bases and 2 bases, there was a span of 17 bases. The CDR3 has 16 residues. Germline assignment: CDR1 SGHNT and CDR2 YYREEE (reference sequence). The CDR3 DNA reads as TGTGCCAGCAGCGTAGATATGACAGAAACCACAGATACGCAGTATTTT. Encoded protein: CASSVDMTETTDTQYF.

In its sample, this clonotype was seen a few times. The chain employs TRBV5-1 and TRBJ2-1; maybe TRBD2 (5 bases). The CDR3 has 20 residues. CDR1 SGHRS and CDR2 YFSETQ come from the germline V gene. V was clipped by 3 bases and J by 8 bases, with 33 bases between them. CDR3 sequence reads: CASSSQYHSDTSRSGDEQFF. The CDR3 nucleotides read TGCGCCAGCAGCTCCCAATACCATAGCGATACCTCGAGGTCGGGCGATGAGCAGTTCTTC.

The chain employs TRBV20-1 and TRBJ2-5, with 11 bases aligning to TRBD2. The CDR3 is made up of 15 amino acids. Looked up from germline, CDR1 is DFQATT and CDR2 is SNEGSKA (reference sequence). With 3 bases clipped from V and 5 bases from J, the junction kept 8 bases outside the gene matches. CDR3 coding DNA: TGCAGTGCTAGTCTAGCGGGAGGATTAAGGGAGACCCAGTACTTC. Its translation is CSASLAGGLRETQYF.

This clonotype was recorded many times. V and J are TRBV12-3 or TRBV12-4 and TRBJ1-2; possible D gene TRBD1, 5 bases. The CDR3 is 13 residues long. V lost 2 bases to trimming and J lost 6 bases, with 10 bases between them. The CDR3 sequence is CASSLRQIDGYTF. In nucleotides, the CDR3 is TGTGCCAGCAGTTTAAGACAGATTGATGGCTACACCTTC.

The chain has TRBV6-2 or TRBV6-3 and TRBJ2-1, with D possibly TRBD2 on 6 matching bases. The CDR3 is 14 residues long. Germline CDR1 and CDR2: MNHEY and SVGEGT. V lost 7 bases and J 0 bases, leaving 10 bases between the germline ends. This CDR3 reads CASNHGGSYNEQFF. The CDR3 bases are TGTGCCAGCAACCACGGGGGCTCCTACAATGAGCAGTTCTTC.

This clonotype has a single count. V is TRBV3-1 and J is TRBJ1-5, with 9 bases matching TRBD1. The CDR3 length is 15 residues. Germline V gene sequence: CDR1 LGHDT, CDR2 YNNKEL (reference sequence). V lost 3 bases and J lost 4; bases outside the gene matches: 4. DNA of the CDR3: TGTGCCAGCAGCCACTCGACAGGGGGGAATCAGCCCCAGCATTTT. This translates into CASSHSTGGNQPQHF.

This clonotype has ten or more counts. The chain is built from TRBV28 and TRBJ1-2; 7 bases fit TRBD1. J was trimmed by 2 bases and V by 2 bases; bases with no gene match: 5. The CDR3 runs to 15 residues. Looked up from germline, CDR1 is MDHEN and CDR2 is SYDVKM. In DNA, the CDR3 is TGTGCCAGCAGTTTAGTTGGGGACAGCAACTATGGCTACACCTTC. Translating it yields CASSLVGDSNYGYTF.

The chain uses TRBV30 and TRBJ2-3; unclear D gene. Germline assignment: CDR1 GTSNPN and CDR2 SVGIG (reference sequence). V lost 2 bases to trimming and J lost 3 bases, with 9 bases between them. The CDR3 is 13 amino acids. The CDR3 is CAWSKRGTDTQYF. Written as DNA, the CDR3 is TGTGCCTGGAGTAAGAGAGGAACAGATACGCAGTATTTT.

Notes on this clonotype: A junction boundary mismatches the germline segment, possibly from a read error. The V call is TRBV13, the J call TRBJ2-2; D is unresolved. CDR1 PRHDT and CDR2 FYEKMQ come from the germline V gene (reference sequence). The CDR3 is 14 residues long. This CDR3 is CASSQGRSTGELFF. CDR3 bases: TGCGCCAGCAGCCAAGGACGTAGCACCGGGGAGCTGTTTTTT.

This clonotype was found a few times. The junction shows a germline mismatch at one end, possibly a read error. CDR3 sequence: CASSLDSRLAGNNGQFF. CDR3 DNA: TGTGCCAGCAGCTTAGATTCTCGACTAGCGGGAAACAATGGGCAGTTCTTC. J is TRBJ2-1 and V is TRBV11-2, with TRBD2 matching 11 bases. Germline assignment: CDR1 SGHAT and CDR2 FQNNGV. This CDR3 has 17 amino acids.

This chain uses TRBV6-2 or TRBV6-3 with TRBJ2-1; no reliable D call. Trimming pared 4 bases from V and 6 bases from J, leaving 16 bases between. Germline V CDR1 and CDR2: MNHEY, SVGEGT. The CDR3 spans 15 residues. This chain's CDR3 is CASSSPLALGNEQFF. DNA for the CDR3: TGTGCCAGCAGTTCCCCTTTGGCCTTAGGCAATGAGCAGTTCTTC.

This clonotype has at least ten counts. V is TRBV6-2 or TRBV6-3 and J is TRBJ2-1; D is tentatively TRBD1 or TRBD2 (5 bases each). CDR1 is MNHEY and CDR2 is SVGEGT in the germline V gene. This CDR3 spans 15 amino acids. The V end was cut by 6 bases, the J end by 10 bases, with 22 bases between. This CDR3 reads CASSTGTQSGKEQFF. CDR3 sequence (DNA): TGTGCCAGCAGCACCGGGACCCAGTCCGGCAAGGAGCAGTTCTTC.

Ten or more counts support this clonotype. The V and J genes are TRBV9 and TRBJ2-3; no reliable D call. Germline CDR1 and CDR2: SGDLS and YYNGEE. V was pared by 0 bases and J by 2 bases, with 10 bases between. The CDR3 consists of 15 residues. This chain's CDR3 is CASSVANAVTDTQYF. As DNA, the CDR3 is TGTGCCAGCAGCGTAGCTAATGCAGTCACAGATACGCAGTATTTT.